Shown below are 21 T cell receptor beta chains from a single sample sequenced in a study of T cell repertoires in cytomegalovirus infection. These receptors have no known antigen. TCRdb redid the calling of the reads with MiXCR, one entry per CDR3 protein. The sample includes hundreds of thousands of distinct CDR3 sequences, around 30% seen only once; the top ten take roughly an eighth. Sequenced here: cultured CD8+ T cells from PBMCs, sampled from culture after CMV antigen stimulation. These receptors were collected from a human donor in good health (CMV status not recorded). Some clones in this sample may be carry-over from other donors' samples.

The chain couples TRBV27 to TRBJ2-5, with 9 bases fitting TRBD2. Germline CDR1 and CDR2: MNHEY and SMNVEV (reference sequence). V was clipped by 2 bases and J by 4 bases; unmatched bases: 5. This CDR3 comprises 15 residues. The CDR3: CASSLRAGGIETQYF. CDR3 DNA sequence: TGTGCCAGCAGTTTAAGGGCGGGGGGGATAGAGACCCAGTACTTC.

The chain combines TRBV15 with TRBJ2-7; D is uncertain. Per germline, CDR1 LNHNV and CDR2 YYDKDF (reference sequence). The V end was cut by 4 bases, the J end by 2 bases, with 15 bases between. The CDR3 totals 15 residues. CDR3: CATSTDRSGPYEQYV. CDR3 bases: TGTGCCACCAGCACCGACCGGTCGGGTCCCTACGAGCAGTACGTC.

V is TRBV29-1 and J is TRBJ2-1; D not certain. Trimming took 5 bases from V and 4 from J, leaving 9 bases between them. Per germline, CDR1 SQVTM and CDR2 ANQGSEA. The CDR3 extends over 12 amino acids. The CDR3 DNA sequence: TGCAGCGTTACTTCCGGGTACAATGAGCAGTTCTTC. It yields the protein CSVTSGYNEQFF.

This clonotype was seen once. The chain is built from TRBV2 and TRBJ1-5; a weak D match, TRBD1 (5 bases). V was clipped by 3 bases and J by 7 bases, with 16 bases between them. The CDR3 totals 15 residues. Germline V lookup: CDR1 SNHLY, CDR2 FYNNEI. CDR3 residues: CASSDLEGIGQPQHF. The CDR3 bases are TGTGCCAGCAGTGACCTTGAGGGGATTGGGCAGCCCCAGCATTTT.

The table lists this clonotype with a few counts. The chain's CDR3 is CASSYGRQTNTEAFF. DNA for the CDR3: TGTGCCAGCAGCTACGGCCGACAGACGAACACTGAAGCTTTCTTT. This rearrangement joins TRBV7-9 to TRBJ1-1, with D perhaps TRBD1 (5 bases). Germline V gene lookup returns CDR1 SEHNR and CDR2 FQNEAQ (reference sequence). The length of the CDR3 is 15 residues. V dropped 4 bases and J dropped 1 base, with 13 bases sitting between them.

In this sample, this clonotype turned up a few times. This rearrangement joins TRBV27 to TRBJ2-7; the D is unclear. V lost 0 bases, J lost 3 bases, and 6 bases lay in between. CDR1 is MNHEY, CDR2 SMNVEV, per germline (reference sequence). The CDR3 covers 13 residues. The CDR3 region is CASSLSGNYEQYF. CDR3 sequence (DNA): TGTGCCAGCAGTTTATCGGGTAACTACGAGCAGTACTTC.

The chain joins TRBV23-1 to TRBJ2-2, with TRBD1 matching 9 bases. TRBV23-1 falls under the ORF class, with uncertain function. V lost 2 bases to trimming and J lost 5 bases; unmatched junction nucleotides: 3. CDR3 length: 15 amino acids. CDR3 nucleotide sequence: TGCGCCAGCAGTCAAGACAGGGGGGTAACCGGGGAGCTGTTTTTT. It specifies CASSQDRGVTGELFF.

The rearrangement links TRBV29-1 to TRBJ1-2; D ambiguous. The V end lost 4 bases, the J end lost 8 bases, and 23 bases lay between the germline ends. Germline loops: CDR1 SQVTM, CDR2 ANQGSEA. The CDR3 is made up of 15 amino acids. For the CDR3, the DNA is TGCAGCGTTGTGGGCTCGGACCCTCGCACACGGGGCTACACCTTC. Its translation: CSVVGSDPRTRGYTF.

CDR3 in DNA: TGTGCCAGCAGCTTAAGTAACCCGGACTCCTCGAACACCGGGGAGCTGTTTTTT. Protein: CASSLSNPDSSNTGELFF. The chain has TRBV11-2 and TRBJ2-2; D is possibly TRBD2 (5 bases). CDR1 and CDR2 (germline): SGHAT, FQNNGV. There are 18 residues in the CDR3. V was shortened by 2 bases and J by 0 bases, with 16 bases between the two germline ends.

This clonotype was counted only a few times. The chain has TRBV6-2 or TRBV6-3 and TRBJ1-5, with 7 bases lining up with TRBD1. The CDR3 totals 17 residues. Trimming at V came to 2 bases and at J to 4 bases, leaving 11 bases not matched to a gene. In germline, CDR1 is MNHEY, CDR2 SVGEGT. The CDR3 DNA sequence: TGTGCCAGCAGTTACGGGACAGCGCTATCCCCTAATCAGCCCCAGCATTTT. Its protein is CASSYGTALSPNQPQHF.

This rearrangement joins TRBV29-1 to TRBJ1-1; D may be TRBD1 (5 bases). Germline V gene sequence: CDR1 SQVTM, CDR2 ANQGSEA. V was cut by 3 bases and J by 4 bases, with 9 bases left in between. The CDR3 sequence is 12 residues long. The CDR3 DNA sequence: TGCAGCGTTGACAGGGAGGGCACTGAAGCTTTCTTT. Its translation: CSVDREGTEAFF.

The CDR3, as DNA: TGTGCCAGCAGCTTTCGGGTGGGGGGTTGCACAGATACGCAGTATTTT. Residues: CASSFRVGGCTDTQYF. The V and J genes are TRBV7-8 and TRBJ2-3, with D perhaps TRBD2 (6 bases). The germline gives CDR1 SGHVS, CDR2 FQNEAQ. CDR3 length: 16 amino acids. V lost 3 bases to trimming and J lost 1 base, with 14 bases between them.

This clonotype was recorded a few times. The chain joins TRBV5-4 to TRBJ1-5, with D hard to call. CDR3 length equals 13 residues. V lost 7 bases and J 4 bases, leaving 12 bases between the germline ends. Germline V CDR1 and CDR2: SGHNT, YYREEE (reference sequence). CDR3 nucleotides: TGTGCCAGCGGCCCAGGAGGGAATCAGCCCCAGCATTTT. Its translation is CASGPGGNQPQHF.

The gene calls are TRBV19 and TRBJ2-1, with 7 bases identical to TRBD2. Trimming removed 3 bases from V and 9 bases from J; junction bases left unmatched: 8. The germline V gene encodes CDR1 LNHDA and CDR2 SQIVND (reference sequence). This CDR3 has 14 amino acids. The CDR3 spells CASSISWGGTEQFF. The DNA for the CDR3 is TGTGCCAGTAGTATCTCATGGGGGGGGACTGAGCAGTTCTTC.

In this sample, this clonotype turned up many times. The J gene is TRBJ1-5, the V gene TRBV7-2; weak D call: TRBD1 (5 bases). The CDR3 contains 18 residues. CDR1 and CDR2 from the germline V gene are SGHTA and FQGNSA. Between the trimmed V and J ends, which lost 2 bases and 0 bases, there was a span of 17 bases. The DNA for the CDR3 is TGTGCCAGCAGCTTATACAGTGCAGGGACCTATAGCAATCAGCCCCAGCATTTT. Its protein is CASSLYSAGTYSNQPQHF.

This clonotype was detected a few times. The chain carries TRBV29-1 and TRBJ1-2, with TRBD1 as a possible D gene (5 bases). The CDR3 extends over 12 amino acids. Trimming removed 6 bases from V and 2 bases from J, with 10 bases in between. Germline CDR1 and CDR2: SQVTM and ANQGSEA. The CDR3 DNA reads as TGCAGCGTGACAGCTCCCAACTATGGCTACACCTTC. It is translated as CSVTAPNYGYTF.

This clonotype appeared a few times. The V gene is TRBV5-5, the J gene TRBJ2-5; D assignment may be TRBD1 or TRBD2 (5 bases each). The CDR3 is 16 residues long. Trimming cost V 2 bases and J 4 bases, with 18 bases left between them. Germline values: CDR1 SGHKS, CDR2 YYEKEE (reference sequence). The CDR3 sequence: CASSFGPNGAGETQYF. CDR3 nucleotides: TGTGCCAGCAGCTTCGGACCGAACGGGGCGGGAGAGACCCAGTACTTC.

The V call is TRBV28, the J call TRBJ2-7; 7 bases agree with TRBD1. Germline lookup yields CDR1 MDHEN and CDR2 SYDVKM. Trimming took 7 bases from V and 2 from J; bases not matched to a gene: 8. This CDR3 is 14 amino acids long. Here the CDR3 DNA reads TGTGCCAGCAACATAGGGGGCAGCGCCTACGAGCAGTACGTC. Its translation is CASNIGGSAYEQYV.

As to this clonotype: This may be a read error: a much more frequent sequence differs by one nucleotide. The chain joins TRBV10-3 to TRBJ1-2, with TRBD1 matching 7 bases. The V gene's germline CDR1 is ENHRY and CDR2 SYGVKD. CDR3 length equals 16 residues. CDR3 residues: CVISESDRGQDYGYTF. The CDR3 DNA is TGTGTCATCAGTGAGTCTGATAGGGGGCAAGACTATGGCTACACCTTC.

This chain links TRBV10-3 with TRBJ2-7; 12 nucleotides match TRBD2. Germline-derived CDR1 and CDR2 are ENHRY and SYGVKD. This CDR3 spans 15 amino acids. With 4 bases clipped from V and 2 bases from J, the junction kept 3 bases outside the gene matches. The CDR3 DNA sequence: TGTGCCATCAGTGGATCTAGCGGGGGGGCCTACGAGCAGTACGTC. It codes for CAISGSSGGAYEQYV.

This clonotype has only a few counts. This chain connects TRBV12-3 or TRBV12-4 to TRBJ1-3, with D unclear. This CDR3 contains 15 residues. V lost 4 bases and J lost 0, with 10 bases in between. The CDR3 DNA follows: TGTGCCAGCAGTTACCTACCAGCCTCTGGAAACACCATATATTTT. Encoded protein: CASSYLPASGNTIYF.